What follows are 14 T cell receptor beta chains derived from one specimen sequenced in a study of blood T cell repertoires in COVID-19. Sequencing used immunoSEQ multiplex PCR; TCRdb keeps in-frame clones, though not all of them. The sample yields 300,000 to 350,000 clones, around 90% seen once. The source material was peripheral blood. These receptors were taken from a woman between 25 and 40 years old with COVID-19, enrolled during active disease.

This chain joins TRBV30 and TRBJ1-2; unclear D gene. The ends were cut back, 3 bases at V and 5 bases at J, with 13 bases in the middle. CDR1 is GTSNPN and CDR2 is SVGIG in the germline V gene (reference sequence). CDR3 length equals 13 residues. The CDR3 loop reads CAWRLSATYGYTF. The CDR3 coding sequence is TGTGCCTGGAGATTATCCGCTACGTATGGCTACACCTTC.

V is TRBV2 and J is TRBJ2-4; 7 bases match TRBD1. Germline V gene sequence: CDR1 SNHLY, CDR2 FYNNEI. The length of the CDR3 is 17 residues. Unmatched junction bases numbered 7, after V lost 1 base and J lost 1 base. CDR3 amino acids: CASSEGQGRWAKNIQYF. The DNA of the CDR3 is TGTGCCAGCAGTGAAGGACAGGGCCGATGGGCCAAAAACATTCAGTACTTC.

V and J are TRBV27 and TRBJ1-1; TRBD1 is a possible D gene (5 bases). The CDR3 has 13 residues. Per the germline V gene, CDR1 is MNHEY and CDR2 is SMNVEV (reference sequence). V gave up 3 bases and J gave up 5 bases, with 10 bases separating them. CDR3 residues: CASSLGLGTEAFF. The CDR3, as DNA: TGTGCCAGCAGTTTGGGGCTCGGGACTGAAGCTTTCTTT.

The chain couples TRBV4-1 to TRBJ2-7; D is unclear. The CDR3 totals 17 residues. V dropped 0 bases and J dropped 3 bases, with 18 bases sitting between them. Germline V gene data show CDR1 as MGHRA and CDR2 as YSYEKL. Here the CDR3 DNA reads TGCGCCAGCAGCCAAGATATTGCGTTAGCCAAACTCTACGAGCAGTACTTC. Its protein product is CASSQDIALAKLYEQYF.

The chain employs TRBV27 and TRBJ2-1; no clear D. Germline CDR1 MNHEY, CDR2 SMNVEV (reference sequence). The CDR3 spans 13 residues. V was shortened by 6 bases and J by 7 bases, with 13 bases between the two germline ends. DNA of the CDR3: TGTGCCAGCAGCAACCCAACGGTGAATGAGCAGTTCTTC. Its translation is CASSNPTVNEQFF.

The rearrangement uses TRBV4-1 and TRBJ2-7, with 7 bases matching TRBD2. The CDR3 totals 15 residues. Germline CDR1 reads MGHRA; CDR2 reads YSYEKL. V was pared by 3 bases and J by 3 bases, with 8 bases of the junction left unmatched. The CDR3 nucleotides read TGCGCCAGCAGCCAGTTGGGGGGGGGACTCTACGAGCAGTACTTC. Residues: CASSQLGGGLYEQYF.

The chain recombines TRBV28 with TRBJ2-3; TRBD2 matches at 15 bases. Trimming removed 5 bases from V and 2 bases from J; junction bases left unmatched: 5. Germline assignment: CDR1 MDHEN and CDR2 SYDVKM. The CDR3 extends over 17 amino acids. In nucleotides, the CDR3 is TGTGCCAGCAGTGGGACTAGCGGGAGGTTGGACACAGATACGCAGTATTTT. Amino acids: CASSGTSGRLDTDTQYF.

This CDR3 reads CASSYLAGAVNEQFF. For the CDR3, the DNA is TGTGCCAGCAGTTATTTAGCGGGAGCGGTTAATGAGCAGTTCTTC. The chain links TRBV27 to TRBJ2-1; 9 nucleotides line up with TRBD2. The CDR3 consists of 15 residues. Per the germline V gene, CDR1 is MNHEY and CDR2 is SMNVEV (reference sequence). The J segment lost 7 bases and the V segment lost 4 bases, leaving 8 bases of the junction unmatched.

The chain uses TRBV3-1 (or the pseudogene TRBV3-2) and TRBJ1-1; 11 positions agree with TRBD1. Germline CDR1 and CDR2: LGHDT and YNNKEL (reference sequence). This CDR3 region has 14 residues. The V and J ends lost 4 bases and 5 bases, in that order; junction bases with no gene match: 3. The CDR3 nucleotides read TGTGCCAGCAGCCCCGGGACAGGGGGAACTGAAGCTTTCTTT. Its protein is CASSPGTGGTEAFF.

The chain is built from TRBV27 and TRBJ1-1; D perhaps matches TRBD1 (5 bases). V was cut by 6 bases and J by 6 bases, with 14 bases left in between. Germline CDR1 reads MNHEY; CDR2 reads SMNVEV (reference sequence). The CDR3 loop spans 13 amino acids. The CDR3 DNA sequence: TGTGCCAGCAGGTATACAGGAATGGCTGAAGCTTTCTTT. Protein: CASRYTGMAEAFF.

The V and J genes are TRBV11-3 and TRBJ2-1, with 11 positions matching TRBD2. There are 15 residues in the CDR3. The germline V gene encodes CDR1 SGHNT and CDR2 YENEEA. V lost 4 bases and J lost 3; bases outside the gene matches: 2. CDR3 DNA sequence: TGTGCCAGCAGCTACGGGACTAGCGGCTACAATGAGCAGTTCTTC. Translation: CASSYGTSGYNEQFF.

The J gene is TRBJ1-2, the V gene TRBV5-6, with a weak D call TRBD1 (6 bases). Trimming stripped 2 bases from V and 0 bases from J, with 8 bases between. Germline V CDR1 and CDR2: SGHDT, YYEEEE. This CDR3 region has 14 residues. CDR3 nucleotides: TGTGCCAGCAGCTTACAGGGTACTAACTATGGCTACACCTTC. Translated, it gives CASSLQGTNYGYTF. Full variable domain (rest looked up from reference TRBV5-6 and TRBJ1-2): DAGVTQSPTHLIKTRGQQVTLRCSPKSGHDTVSWYQQALGQGPQFIFQYYEEEERQRGNFPDRFSGHQFPNYSSELNVNALLLGDSALYLCASSLQGTNYGYTFGSGTRLTVV.

The chain joins TRBV2 to TRBJ1-5; D is unclear. The CDR3 has 14 amino acids. The germline CDR1 and CDR2 sequences are SNHLY and FYNNEI. Trimming cost V 8 bases and J 7 bases, with 18 bases left between them. This chain's CDR3 is CASGLEGLRQPQHF. CDR3 DNA: TGTGCCAGCGGGTTAGAGGGCCTGAGGCAGCCCCAGCATTTT. The variable domain in full, completed from reference TRBV2 and TRBJ1-5, reads EPEVTQTPSHQVTQMGQEVILRCVPISNHLYFYWYRQILGQKVEFLVSFYNNEISEKSEIFDDQFSVERPDGSNFTLKIRSTKLEDSAMYFCASGLEGLRQPQHFGDGTRLSIL.

The V gene is TRBV10-2, the J gene TRBJ1-3, with 10 bases matching TRBD1. V shed 8 bases and J 6 bases; nucleotides not matched to a gene: 1. From germline, CDR1 is WSHSY and CDR2 SAAADI. CDR3 size: 12 residues. The DNA for the CDR3 is TGCGCCAGCGGACAGGGGGAAAACACCATATATTTT. This encodes CASGQGENTIYF.